The 12 T cell receptor beta chains below come from one sample, sequenced in a study of cytotoxic CD8 clonotypes in ibrutinib-treated CLL. The protocol was immunoSEQ multiplex PCR, while the TCRdb copy is restricted to in-frame clones and leaves out a portion. The sample includes about 140,000 clones, approximately 90% of them seen just once. Source: PBMCs, taken after 12 months of ibrutinib treatment. The receptors here all came from a human donor with chronic lymphocytic leukemia.

The chain joins TRBV6-5 to TRBJ2-3, with 9 nucleotides matching TRBD1. Looked up from germline, CDR1 is MNHEY and CDR2 is SVGAGI. V was pared by 5 bases and J by 0 bases, with 3 bases of the junction left unmatched. The CDR3 spans 15 residues. The CDR3 bases are TGTGCCAGCAGTCGGGGACAGGGTAGCACAGATACGCAGTATTTT. It codes for CASSRGQGSTDTQYF.

The gene calls are TRBV29-1 and TRBJ2-3; no firm D call. Per the germline V gene, CDR1 is SQVTM and CDR2 is ANQGSEA. Trimming took off 2 bases at V and 3 bases at J, with 3 bases between the two ends. The CDR3 runs 11 residues. As DNA, the CDR3 is TGCAGCGTTGAACTAACAGATACGCAGTATTTT. This translates into CSVELTDTQYF.

This chain links TRBV29-1 with TRBJ2-5; D unresolved. This CDR3 contains 13 residues. Per germline, CDR1 SQVTM and CDR2 ANQGSEA. Trimming pared 0 bases from V and 1 base from J, leaving 6 bases between. The CDR3, as DNA: TGCAGCGTTGAAGATTGGGTCCAAGAGACCCAGTACTTC. Encoded protein: CSVEDWVQETQYF.

In DNA, the CDR3 is TGTGCCAGCAGCTTAACGGGACAGGGTAACGATGAGCAGTTCTTC. It is translated as CASSLTGQGNDEQFF. J is TRBJ2-1 and V is TRBV7-9, with TRBD1 matching over 9 bases. The CDR3 has 15 residues. The J segment lost 8 bases and the V segment lost 2 bases, leaving 7 bases of the junction unmatched. In germline, CDR1 is SEHNR, CDR2 FQNEAQ (reference sequence).

This clone turned up a few times. V usage is TRBV10-3 and J usage is TRBJ2-1; possibly TRBD1 or TRBD2 for D (5 bases each). The CDR3 has 14 residues. Germline loops: CDR1 ENHRY, CDR2 SYGVKD. The V end lost 2 bases, the J end lost 4 bases, and 9 bases lay between the germline ends. The CDR3: CAISEGDEYNEQFF. The CDR3 DNA sequence: TGTGCCATCAGTGAGGGGGACGAATACAATGAGCAGTTCTTC.

V gene TRBV19 combines with J gene TRBJ2-7, with 8 bases that match TRBD1. The J segment lost 3 bases and the V segment lost 6 bases, leaving 7 bases of the junction unmatched. The CDR3 covers 14 residues. Germline V lookup: CDR1 LNHDA, CDR2 SQIVND (reference sequence). Written as DNA, the CDR3 is TGTGCCAGTAGGGGACCGGGACAGGACTACGAGCAGTACTTC. This gives the protein CASRGPGQDYEQYF.

The gene calls are TRBV28 and TRBJ1-3; 8 bases map to TRBD1. CDR1 is MDHEN and CDR2 is SYDVKM in the germline V gene. The CDR3 length is 15 residues. J lost 0 bases, V lost 9 bases, and 7 bases had no gene match. The CDR3 protein is CASKTGAASGNTIYF. CDR3 coding DNA: TGTGCCAGTAAGACAGGGGCAGCCTCTGGAAACACCATATATTTT.

The gene calls are TRBV7-9 and TRBJ2-5, with 7 bases lining up with TRBD1. This CDR3 comprises 15 residues. Trimming took 5 bases from V and 1 from J; bases not matched to a gene: 7. The germline V gene has CDR1 SEHNR and CDR2 FQNEAQ (reference sequence). The CDR3 region is CASSPGQAPQETQYF. Written as DNA, the CDR3 is TGTGCCAGCAGCCCAGGACAGGCTCCCCAAGAGACCCAGTACTTC.

This chain connects TRBV11-2 to TRBJ2-1; D gene uncertain. The V and J ends lost 6 bases and 1 base respectively, with 7 bases between them. Germline V lookup: CDR1 SGHAT, CDR2 FQNNGV. CDR3 length: 13 amino acids. The CDR3 reads CASRWSSYNEQFF. The DNA of the CDR3 is TGTGCCAGCAGGTGGTCGTCCTACAATGAGCAGTTCTTC.

This chain connects TRBV19 to TRBJ1-3; D remains unclear. The germline V gene has CDR1 LNHDA and CDR2 SQIVND (reference sequence). This CDR3 is 15 amino acids long. V was cut by 6 bases and J by 3 bases, with 15 bases left in between. Here the CDR3 DNA reads TGTGCCAGTAGGTCGTCCGGAGACTTTGGAAACACCATATATTTT. It codes for CASRSSGDFGNTIYF.

The chain combines TRBV27 with TRBJ1-5; no reliable D call. V shed 6 bases and J shed 1 base, with 10 bases lying between them. The CDR3 is made up of 14 amino acids. Per germline, CDR1 MNHEY and CDR2 SMNVEV (reference sequence). The CDR3 DNA sequence: TGTGCCAGCAGAAGTGGATACAGCAATCAGCCCCAGCATTTT. Amino acids: CASRSGYSNQPQHF.

The chain recombines TRBV19 with TRBJ2-7, with no clear D. Germline CDR1 LNHDA, CDR2 SQIVND (reference sequence). There are 12 residues in the CDR3. Trimming took 6 bases from V and 4 from J, leaving 10 bases between them. CDR3 nucleotide sequence: TGTGCCAGTAGGGGGAATCCTTACGAGCAGTACTTC. Translated: CASRGNPYEQYF.